This entry concerns a single T cell receptor (beta chain). Its antigen is not identified. CDR1 is SGHVS, CDR2 FNYEAQ, per germline. V shed 4 bases and J 5 bases; nucleotides not matched to a gene: 10. This CDR3 contains 15 residues. Every immunoSEQ plate was one replicate of a subset's evenly spread DNA. Only in-frame clones appear in the TCRdb table, and some are missing; sequencing was by immunoSEQ multiplex PCR. This sample has about a million clones, with about 74% found just once. This sample was included in a study of shared clonotypes between healthy human individuals. Study-level findings and limits: Around 5% of naive CD4 clonotypes were common to a handful of donors.

The specimen sequenced was memory CD4+ T cells sorted from blood. The subset is: CD45RA-negative fraction. The TCR sequence derives from a man aged 18 to 29 in good health. This sequence joins TRBV7-6 and TRBJ2-7; 8 bases are a match to TRBD1. Written as DNA, the CDR3 is TGTGCCAGCAGCTCCCCCTCGGACAGGGACAACGAGCAGTACTTC. It encodes CASSSPSDRDNEQYF.